This T cell receptor beta chain is drawn from a study of cytomegalovirus exposure and HLA in healthy donors. Looking at the study overall: For the approximately 430 genotyped donors, over 80% fell within the Caucasian-associated ancestry cluster.

This PCR relied on a set of 60 Vbeta primers and 13 Jbeta primers. Generated by immunoSEQ multiplex PCR, the TCRdb table keeps only in-frame clones and is missing some. The table has about 97,000 clones, 79% seen once. CDR1 is MNHEY, CDR2 SVGAGI, per germline. Trimming pared 6 bases from V and 11 bases from J, leaving 19 bases between. The CDR3 is 13 residues long. With regard to this clone: Its antigen is not identified.

General study points: Listed as cytomegalovirus-associated were more than 150 TCR beta chains. Most TCR sequences were seen very rarely across donors, but some public TCRs occurred in many. Data from an earlier analysis indicated that most TCR beta V segments were productive either about 87% or about 30% of the time.

The sequence was collected from a male donor in good health and CMV-seropositive. J is TRBJ1-1 and V is TRBV6-5; perhaps TRBD1 as D (5 bases). Material: PBMCs. The DNA of the CDR3 is TGTGCCAGCAGGTCCCACCCTAATTACAGGGCTTTCTTT. Amino acid sequence: CASRSHPNYRAFF.